The rows below give T cell receptor beta chains drawn from one sample of a study of T-cell memory formation after mild COVID-19. TCRdb recomputed calls from the 5' RACE reads with MiXCR, one row per CDR3 protein. The profile shows a few hundred thousand distinct CDR3 sequences, more than 9% of them singletons. Material for sequencing was PBMCs or a T cell subset sorted from them (not recorded which). The receptor source for this set is a man between 18 and 35 years old who had mild COVID-19 (a few samples of this study predate the infection). Cell type and time point are not known. CDR3s include the opening cysteine and the closing phenylalanine or tryptophan.

TRBV18	TRBJ2-3	CASSPVTSGGYSGTDTQYF
TRBV30	TRBJ2-3	CACRGASGGSTDTQYF
TRBV7-2	TRBJ1-2	CASSPTREPLGYTF
TRBV12-5	TRBJ2-1	CASGQSGAYNEQFF
TRBV7-2	TRBJ1-5	CASSLGQDRPQHF
TRBV6-5	TRBJ2-3	CASSYSSFQGADTQYF
TRBV5-1	TRBJ1-4	CASSLDRGSEEKLFF
TRBV24-1	TRBJ1-4	CATSDPRAGVEKLFF
TRBV3-1	TRBJ2-7	CASSQEGVAASSYEQYF
TRBV10-3	TRBJ1-2	CAISEREVDSYGYTF
TRBV12-3/TRBV12-4	TRBJ2-4	CASSPYSGARLYF
TRBV4-1	TRBJ2-7	CASSPMGAGSYEQYF
TRBV6-1	TRBJ1-5	CASSDAGGSGSQPQHF
TRBV20-1	TRBJ2-5	CSATSRGTQYF
TRBV12-3/TRBV12-4	TRBJ2-5	CASSVGGDQETQYF
TRBV4-3	TRBJ2-1	CASSFHPQRGPQWQFF
TRBV9	TRBJ1-2	CASSVGGGTTYGYTF
TRBV20-1	TRBJ2-7	CSARDRANEQYF
TRBV3-1	TRBJ2-1	CATRLGAHNNEQFF
TRBV24-1	TRBJ2-3	CATSDTLAGGPDTQYF
TRBV19	TRBJ2-3	CASSISSSTDTQYF
TRBV29-1	TRBJ2-3	CSVTHPDRGVTDTQYF
TRBV29-1	TRBJ2-1	CSVRSRQIPRGNEQFF
TRBV6-5	TRBJ1-6	CASSQQGSPLHF
TRBV24-1	TRBJ2-3	CATSDLRGTGGTDTQYF
TRBV7-2	TRBJ2-1	CASSLSGGEQFF
TRBV27	TRBJ1-1	CASSVGGEAFF
TRBV28	TRBJ1-2	CASQDGTAYGYTF
TRBV7-9	TRBJ1-1	CASSFPGVEGLAFF
TRBV7-2	TRBJ2-7	CASSYDSSYEQYF
TRBV18	TRBJ1-2	CASSPLDRVDYGYTF
TRBV29-1	TRBJ2-3	CSVEPTWGDTQYF
TRBV9	TRBJ1-2	CASSVRETPGGGYTF
TRBV20-1	TRBJ1-1	CSSRQGWNTEAFF
TRBV7-8	TRBJ1-3	CASSRDGHSGNTIYF
TRBV20-1	TRBJ2-4	CSASPGLAKNIQYF
TRBV5-1	TRBJ2-1	CASSLGPGEVTEQFF
TRBV12-3/TRBV12-4	TRBJ2-2	CASAIQDRPGELFF
TRBV5-3	TRBJ2-1	CARSLGQGNYGEQFF
TRBV29-1	TRBJ2-2	CSVGTDTMNTGELFF
TRBV4-3	TRBJ1-1	CASSQVTVNHLFF